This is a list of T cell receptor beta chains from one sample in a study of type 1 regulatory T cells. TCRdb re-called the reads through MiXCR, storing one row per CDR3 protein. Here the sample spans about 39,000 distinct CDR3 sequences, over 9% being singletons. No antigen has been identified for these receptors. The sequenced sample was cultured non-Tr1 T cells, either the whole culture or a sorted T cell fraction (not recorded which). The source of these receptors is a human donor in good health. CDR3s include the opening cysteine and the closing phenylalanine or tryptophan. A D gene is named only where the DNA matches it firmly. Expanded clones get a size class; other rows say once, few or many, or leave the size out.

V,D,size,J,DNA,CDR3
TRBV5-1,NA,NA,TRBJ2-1,TGCGCCAGCAGCTTGGAGGACAATGAGCAGTTCTTC,CASSLEDNEQFF
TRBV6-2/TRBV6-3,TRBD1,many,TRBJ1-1,TGTGCCAGCAGGGTAGCAGGGGGCTTGGCCACTGAAGCTTTCTTT,CASRVAGGLATEAFF
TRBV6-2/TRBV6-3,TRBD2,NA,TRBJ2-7,TGTGCCAGCAGGGGACTAGCGGGATACGAGCAGTACTTC,CASRGLAGYEQYF
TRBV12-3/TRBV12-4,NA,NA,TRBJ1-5,TGTGCCAGCAGTTTGGGAGAGTTCAATCAGCCCCAGCATTTT,CASSLGEFNQPQHF
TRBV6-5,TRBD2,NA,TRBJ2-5,TGTGCCAGCCGGACGGGGGGGGTAGAGACCCAGTACTTC,CASRTGGVETQYF
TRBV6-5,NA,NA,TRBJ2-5,TGTGCCAGCAGTTTGTCTATTGGGGACCAAGAGACCCAGTACTTC,CASSLSIGDQETQYF
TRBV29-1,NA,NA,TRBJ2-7,TGCAGCGTTTACGATAGAACCTCCTACGAGCAGTACTTC,CSVYDRTSYEQYF
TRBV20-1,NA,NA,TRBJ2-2,TGCAGTGCTAGAGGCGGTAGCGCGAACACCGGGGAGCTGTTTTTT,CSARGGSANTGELFF
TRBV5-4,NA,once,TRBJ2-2,TGTGCCAGCAGCACCGGAAACACCGGGGAGCTGTTTTTT,CASSTGNTGELFF
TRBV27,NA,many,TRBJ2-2,TGTGCCAGCAGTGGCGGCAACACCGGGGAGCTGTTTTTT,CASSGGNTGELFF
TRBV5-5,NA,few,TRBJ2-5,TGTGCCAGCAGAACTCCGGGGGCTGGAGAGACCCAGTACTTC,CASRTPGAGETQYF
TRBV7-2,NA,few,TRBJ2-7,TGTGCCAGCAGCTTAGACGTTTACGAGCAGTACTTC,CASSLDVYEQYF
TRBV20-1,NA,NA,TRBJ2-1,TGCAGTGCTAGAGACGCCCGGGGAGTTGGGGATGAGCAGTTCTTC,CSARDARGVGDEQFF
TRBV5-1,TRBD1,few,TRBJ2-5,TGCGCCAGCAGCCTCGGGACAGGGCGAAGCGAGACCCAGTACTTC,CASSLGTGRSETQYF
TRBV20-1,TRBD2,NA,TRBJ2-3,TGCAGTGCTACCCTAGCGGGAGGGCCAGATACGCAGTATTTT,CSATLAGGPDTQYF
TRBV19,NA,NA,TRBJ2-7,TGTGCCAGTAGTAGTTTGGGGGGCCGGACTAGGATCCCCAACGAGCAGTACTTC,CASSSLGGRTRIPNEQYF